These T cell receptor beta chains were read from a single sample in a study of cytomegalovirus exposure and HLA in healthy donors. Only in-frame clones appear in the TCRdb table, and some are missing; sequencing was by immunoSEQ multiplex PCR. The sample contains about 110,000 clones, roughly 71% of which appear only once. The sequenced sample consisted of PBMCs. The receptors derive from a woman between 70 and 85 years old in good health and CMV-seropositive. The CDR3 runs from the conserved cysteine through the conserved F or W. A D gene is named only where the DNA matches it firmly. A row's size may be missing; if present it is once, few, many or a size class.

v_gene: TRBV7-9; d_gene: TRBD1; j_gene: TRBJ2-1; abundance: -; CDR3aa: CASSPRDRNNEQFF; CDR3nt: TGTGCCAGCAGCCCCCGGGACAGAAACAATGAGCAGTTCTTC
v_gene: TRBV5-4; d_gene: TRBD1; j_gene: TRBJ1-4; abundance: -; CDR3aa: CASSQQGALNEKLFF; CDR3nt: TGTGCCAGCAGCCAACAGGGGGCGCTTAATGAAAAACTGTTTTTT
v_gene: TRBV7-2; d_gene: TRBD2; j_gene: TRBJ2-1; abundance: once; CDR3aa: CASSPSGGSYNEQFF; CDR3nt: TGTGCCAGCAGCCCTAGCGGGGGATCCTACAATGAGCAGTTCTTC
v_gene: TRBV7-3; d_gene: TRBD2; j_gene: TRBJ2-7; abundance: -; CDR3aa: CASSLSPGLEGVEQYF; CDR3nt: TGTGCCAGCAGCTTAAGCCCGGGACTAGAGGGCGTCGAGCAGTACTTC
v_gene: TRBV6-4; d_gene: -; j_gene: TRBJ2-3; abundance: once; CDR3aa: CASSEAPGGRSTDTQYF; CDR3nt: TGTGCCAGCAGTGAAGCCCCGGGGGGCCGGAGCACAGATACGCAGTATTTT
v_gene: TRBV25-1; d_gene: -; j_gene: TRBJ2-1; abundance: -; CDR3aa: CASKGAGYNEQFF; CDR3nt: TGTGCCAGCAAGGGGGCGGGATACAATGAGCAGTTCTTC
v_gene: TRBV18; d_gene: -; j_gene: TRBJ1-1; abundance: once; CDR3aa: CASSPQGGEAFF; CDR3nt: TGTGCCAGCTCACCCCAGGGCGGAGAAGCTTTCTTT
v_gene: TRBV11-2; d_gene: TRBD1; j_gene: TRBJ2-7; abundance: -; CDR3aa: CASIQTGGAGYEQYF; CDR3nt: TGTGCCAGCATCCAGACAGGGGGCGCGGGTTACGAGCAGTACTTC
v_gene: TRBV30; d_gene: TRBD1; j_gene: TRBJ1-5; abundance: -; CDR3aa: CAWSVLDRENQPQHF; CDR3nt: TGTGCCTGGAGTGTTTTGGACAGGGAAAATCAGCCCCAGCATTTT
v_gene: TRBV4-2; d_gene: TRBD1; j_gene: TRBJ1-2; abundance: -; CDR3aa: CASSLSGTGGDSTGYTF; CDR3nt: TGTGCCAGCAGCCTTTCCGGGACAGGGGGCGATTCTACGGGCTACACCTTC
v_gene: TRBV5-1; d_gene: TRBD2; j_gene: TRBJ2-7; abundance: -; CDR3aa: CASSPSGGHSYEQYF; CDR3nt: TGCGCCAGCAGCCCTAGCGGGGGACACTCCTACGAGCAGTACTTC
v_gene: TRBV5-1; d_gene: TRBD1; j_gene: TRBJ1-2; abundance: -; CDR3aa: CASSSTGEANYGYTF; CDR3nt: TGCGCCAGCAGCTCTACAGGGGAAGCTAACTATGGCTACACCTTC
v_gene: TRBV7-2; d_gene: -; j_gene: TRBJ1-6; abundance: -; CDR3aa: CASSSQTQPSTLHF; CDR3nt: TGTGCCAGCAGCTCACAAACCCAACCATCCACCCTCCACTTT
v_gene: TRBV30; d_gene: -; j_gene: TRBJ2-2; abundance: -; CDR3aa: CAWSPGNTGELFF; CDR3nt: TGTGCCTGGAGCCCGGGAAACACCGGGGAGCTGTTTTTT
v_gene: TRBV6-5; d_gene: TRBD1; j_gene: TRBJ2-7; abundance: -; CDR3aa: CASSYQDRGTYEQYF; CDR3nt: TGTGCCAGCAGCTACCAGGACAGGGGGACCTACGAGCAGTACTTC
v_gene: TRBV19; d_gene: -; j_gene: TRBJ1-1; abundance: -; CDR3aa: CASSIPWIGVNTEAFF; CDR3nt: TGTGCCAGTAGTATTCCTTGGATAGGGGTGAACACTGAAGCTTTCTTT
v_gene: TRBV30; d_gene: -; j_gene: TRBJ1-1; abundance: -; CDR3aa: CAWSFLGLNTEAFF; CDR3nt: TGTGCCTGGAGTTTTCTTGGGCTGAACACTGAAGCTTTCTTT
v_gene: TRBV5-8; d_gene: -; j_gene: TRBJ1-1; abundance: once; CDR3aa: CASSLGTGNTEAFF; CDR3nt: TGTGCCAGCAGCTTGGGGACGGGAAACACTGAAGCTTTCTTT
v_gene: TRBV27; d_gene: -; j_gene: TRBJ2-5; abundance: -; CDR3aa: CASRSLGRGAGAEGTQYF; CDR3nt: TGTGCCAGCAGGTCTTTAGGGAGGGGTGCGGGGGCCGAGGGGACCCAGTACTTC
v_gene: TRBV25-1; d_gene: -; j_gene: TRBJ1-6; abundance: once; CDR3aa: CASSGGGQNSPLHF; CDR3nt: TGTGCCAGCAGTGGGGGGGGCCAAAATTCACCCCTCCACTTT
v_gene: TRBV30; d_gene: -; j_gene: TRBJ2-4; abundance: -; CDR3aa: CAWSPQPGVALAKNIQYF; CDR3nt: TGTGCCTGGAGTCCTCAACCCGGGGTGGCCCTAGCCAAAAACATTCAGTACTTC
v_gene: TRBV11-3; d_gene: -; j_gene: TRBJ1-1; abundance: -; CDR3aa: CASSLGGNTEAFF; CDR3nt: TGTGCCAGCAGCTTAGGCGGGAACACTGAAGCTTTCTTT
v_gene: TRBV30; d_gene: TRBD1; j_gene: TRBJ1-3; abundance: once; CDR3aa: CAWSSDRGTGNTIYF; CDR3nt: TGTGCCTGGAGTTCGGACAGGGGTACAGGAAACACCATATATTTT
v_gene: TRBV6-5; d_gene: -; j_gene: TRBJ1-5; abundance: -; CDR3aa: CASSYSNSGNQPQHF; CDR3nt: TGTGCCAGCAGTTACTCGAATAGTGGCAATCAGCCCCAGCATTTT
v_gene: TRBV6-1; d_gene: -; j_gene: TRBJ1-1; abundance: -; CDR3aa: CASRGSEVRTEAFF; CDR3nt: TGTGCCAGCAGGGGGAGTGAGGTTCGCACTGAAGCTTTCTTT
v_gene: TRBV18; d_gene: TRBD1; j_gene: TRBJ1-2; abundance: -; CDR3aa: CASSPGTAYLNYGYTF; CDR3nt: TGTGCCAGCTCACCCGGGACAGCTTATTTAAACTATGGCTACACCTTC
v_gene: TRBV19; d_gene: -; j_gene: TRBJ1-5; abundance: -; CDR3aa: CASSSQGLPNQPQHF; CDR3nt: TGTGCCAGTAGTTCTCAGGGTTTACCTAATCAGCCCCAGCATTTT
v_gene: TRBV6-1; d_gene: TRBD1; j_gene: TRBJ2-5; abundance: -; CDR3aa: CASSVSGGWETQYF; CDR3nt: TGTGCCAGCAGTGTTTCAGGGGGCTGGGAGACCCAGTACTTC
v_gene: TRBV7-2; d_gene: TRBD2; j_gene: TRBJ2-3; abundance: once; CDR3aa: CASSLLGGGATDTQYF; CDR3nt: TGTGCCAGCAGCTTATTAGGCGGGGGGGCCACAGATACGCAGTATTTT
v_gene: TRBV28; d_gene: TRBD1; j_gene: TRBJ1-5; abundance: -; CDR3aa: CASSGQGYNQPQHF; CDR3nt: TGTGCCAGCAGTGGACAGGGTTACAATCAGCCCCAGCATTTT
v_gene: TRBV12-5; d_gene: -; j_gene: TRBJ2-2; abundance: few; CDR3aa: CASGLSTRELFF; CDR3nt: TGTGCTAGTGGTTTGAGCACCAGGGAGCTGTTTTTT
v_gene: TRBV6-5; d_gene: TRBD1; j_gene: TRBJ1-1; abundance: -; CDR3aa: CASNRGGDTEAFF; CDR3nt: TGTGCCAGCAACAGGGGTGGGGACACTGAAGCTTTCTTT
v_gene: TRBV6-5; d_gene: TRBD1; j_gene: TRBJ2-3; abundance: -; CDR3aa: CASSSGTGFTDTQYF; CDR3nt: TGTGCCAGCAGCTCCGGGACAGGGTTCACAGATACGCAGTATTTT
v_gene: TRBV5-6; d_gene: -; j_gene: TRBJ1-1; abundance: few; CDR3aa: CASSLYLSGSNTEAFF; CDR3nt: TGTGCCAGCAGCCTGTATCTTAGTGGTTCGAACACTGAAGCTTTCTTT
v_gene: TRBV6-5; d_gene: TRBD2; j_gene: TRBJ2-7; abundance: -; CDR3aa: CASRPSSGGRREQYF; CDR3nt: TGTGCCAGCAGACCTTCTAGCGGGGGGCGCCGCGAGCAGTACTTC
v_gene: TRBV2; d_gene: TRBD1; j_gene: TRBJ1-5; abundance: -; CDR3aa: CASQGELINQPQHF; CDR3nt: TGTGCCAGTCAGGGGGAACTAATCAATCAGCCCCAGCATTTT
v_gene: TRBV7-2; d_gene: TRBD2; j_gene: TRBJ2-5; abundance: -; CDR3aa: CASSFTSGGVETQYF; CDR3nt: TGTGCCAGCAGCTTTACTAGCGGGGGGGTGGAGACCCAGTACTTC
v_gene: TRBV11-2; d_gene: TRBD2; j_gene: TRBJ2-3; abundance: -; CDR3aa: CASSLIGTSGGGTDTQYF; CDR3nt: TGTGCCAGCAGCCTAATCGGGACTAGCGGGGGAGGCACAGATACGCAGTATTTT
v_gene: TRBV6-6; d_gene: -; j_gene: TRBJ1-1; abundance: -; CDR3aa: CASSPRDLVGTEAFF; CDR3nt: TGTGCCAGCAGTCCCCGGGACTTAGTGGGCACTGAAGCTTTCTTT
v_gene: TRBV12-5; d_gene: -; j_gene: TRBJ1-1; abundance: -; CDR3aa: CASGPVGMNTEAFF; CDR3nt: TGTGCTAGTGGCCCGGTGGGCATGAACACTGAAGCTTTCTTT
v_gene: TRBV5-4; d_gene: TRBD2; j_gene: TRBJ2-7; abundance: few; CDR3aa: CASSRTSGGSSSYEQYF; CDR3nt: TGTGCCAGCAGCAGGACTAGCGGGGGGAGCAGCTCCTACGAGCAGTACTTC
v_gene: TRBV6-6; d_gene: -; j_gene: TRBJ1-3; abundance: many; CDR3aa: CASLWALTGGNTIYF; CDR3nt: TGTGCCAGCCTTTGGGCATTAACGGGGGGGAACACCATATATTTT
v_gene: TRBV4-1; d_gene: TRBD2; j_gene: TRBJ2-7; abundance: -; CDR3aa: CASSHGTSGGLSSYEQYF; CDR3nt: TGCGCCAGCAGCCATGGGACTAGCGGGGGTCTAAGCTCCTACGAGCAGTACTTC
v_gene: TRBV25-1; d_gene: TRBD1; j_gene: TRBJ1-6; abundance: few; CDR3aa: CASSGGTVFYNSPLHF; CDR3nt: TGTGCCAGCAGTGGGGGGACAGTTTTCTATAATTCACCCCTCCACTTT
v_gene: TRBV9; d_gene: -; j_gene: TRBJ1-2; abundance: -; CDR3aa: CASKDSSPSNYGYTF; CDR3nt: TGTGCCAGCAAAGACAGTTCTCCTTCTAACTATGGCTACACCTTC
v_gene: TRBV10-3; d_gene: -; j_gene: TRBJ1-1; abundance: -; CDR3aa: CAISEGQPNTEAFF; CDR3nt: TGTGCCATCAGTGAGGGACAGCCGAACACTGAAGCTTTCTTT
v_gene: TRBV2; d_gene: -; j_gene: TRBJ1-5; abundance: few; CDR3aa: CASRKQGHSNQPQHF; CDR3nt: TGTGCCAGCAGGAAACAGGGCCATAGCAATCAGCCCCAGCATTTT